A single sample is the source of the 2 T cell receptor beta chains below, sequenced in a study of patients and donors after allogeneic stem cell transplantation (dated by TCRdb to about 2020). Library construction relied on RT-PCR. Sequencer: NextSeq 550. TCRdb redid the processing of the public reads, applying fastp at Q25 and MiXCR, and retained in-frame beta chains. Rows merge per CDR3 protein into single entries with the most common DNA and genes. The sample table lists about 110,000 distinct CDR3 sequences, approximately 40% of them with a count of one. The ten largest clones add up to around 30% of the sample. Specimen: blood, either unsorted or a sorted T cell fraction (not recorded which). The source is a human donor who was either an allogeneic HSCT recipient or a stem cell or donor lymphocyte infusion donor (not recorded which). It is not recorded whose cells these are; they may come from a transplant donor.

The chain couples TRBV4-2 to TRBJ2-3, with 11 bases aligning to TRBD1. Germline V gene lookup returns CDR1 LGHNA and CDR2 YNFKEQ. V lost 3 bases and J lost 6; bases outside the gene matches: 8. This CDR3 spans 16 amino acids. The CDR3 region is CASSHGQGAPSDTQYF. CDR3 in DNA: TGTGCCAGCAGCCACGGACAGGGGGCCCCCTCGGATACGCAGTATTTT.

The chain has TRBV18 and TRBJ2-5; D is perhaps TRBD1 (6 bases). Deletions cut 6 bases from V and 5 bases from J, with 19 bases between. CDR3 length: 15 residues. Looked up from germline, CDR1 is KGHSH and CDR2 is LQKENI. CDR3 bases: TGTGCCAGCTCCCACGGCCGAACCCAGGGGGAGACCCAGTACTTC. Amino acid sequence: CASSHGRTQGETQYF.